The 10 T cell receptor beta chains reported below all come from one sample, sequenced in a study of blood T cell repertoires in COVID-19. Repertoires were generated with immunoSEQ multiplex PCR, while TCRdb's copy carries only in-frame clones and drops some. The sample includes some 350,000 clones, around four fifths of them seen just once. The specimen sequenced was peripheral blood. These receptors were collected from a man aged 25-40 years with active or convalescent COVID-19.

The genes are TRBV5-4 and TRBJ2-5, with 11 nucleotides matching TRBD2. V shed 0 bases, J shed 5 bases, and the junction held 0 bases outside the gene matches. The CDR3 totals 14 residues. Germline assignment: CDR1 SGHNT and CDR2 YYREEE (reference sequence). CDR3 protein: CASSLASGGETQYF. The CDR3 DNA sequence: TGTGCCAGCAGCTTGGCTAGCGGGGGGGAGACCCAGTACTTC.

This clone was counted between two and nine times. The CDR3 loop is CASSIARANYGYTF. The DNA of the CDR3 is TGTGCCAGTAGTATCGCCAGGGCAAACTATGGCTACACCTTC. This rearrangement joins TRBV19 to TRBJ1-2; D is possibly TRBD1 (5 bases). Germline loops: CDR1 LNHDA, CDR2 SQIVND (reference sequence). V shed 3 bases and J shed 2 bases, with 10 bases lying between them. The length of the CDR3 is 14 residues.

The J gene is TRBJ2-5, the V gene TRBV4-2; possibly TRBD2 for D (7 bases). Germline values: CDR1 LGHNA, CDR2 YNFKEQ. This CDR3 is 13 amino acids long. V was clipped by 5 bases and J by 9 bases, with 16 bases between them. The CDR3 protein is CASSRRGASSQYF. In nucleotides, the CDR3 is TGTGCCAGCAGCAGACGGGGGGCCTCTTCCCAGTACTTC.

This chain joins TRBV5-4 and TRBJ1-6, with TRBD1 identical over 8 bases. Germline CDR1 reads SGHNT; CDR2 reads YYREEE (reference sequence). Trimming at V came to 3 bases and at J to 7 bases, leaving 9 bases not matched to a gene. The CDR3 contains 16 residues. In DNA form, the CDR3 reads TGTGCCAGCAGCTCCACTGGACAGGGACAGAATTCACCCCTCCACTTT. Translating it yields CASSSTGQGQNSPLHF.

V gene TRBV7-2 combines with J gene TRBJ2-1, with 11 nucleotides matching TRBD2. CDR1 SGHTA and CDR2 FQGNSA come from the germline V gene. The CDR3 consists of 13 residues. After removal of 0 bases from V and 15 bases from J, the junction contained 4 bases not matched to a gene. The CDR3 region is CASSLALAGAPFF. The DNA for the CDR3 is TGTGCCAGCAGCTTAGCACTAGCGGGGGCACCGTTCTTC. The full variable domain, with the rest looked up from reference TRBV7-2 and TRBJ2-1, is GAGVSQSPSNKVTEKGKDVELRCDPISGHTALYWYRQSLGQGLEFLIYFQGNSAPDKSGLPSDRFSAERTGGSVSTLTIQRTQQEDSAVYLCASSLALAGAPFFGPGTRLTVL.

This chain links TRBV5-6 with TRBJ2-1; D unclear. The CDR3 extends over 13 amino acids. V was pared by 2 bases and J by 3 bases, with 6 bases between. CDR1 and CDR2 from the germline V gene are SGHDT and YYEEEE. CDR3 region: CASSFDNYNEQFF. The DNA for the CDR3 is TGTGCCAGCAGCTTTGACAACTACAATGAGCAGTTCTTC. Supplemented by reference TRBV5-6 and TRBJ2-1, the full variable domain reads DAGVTQSPTHLIKTRGQQVTLRCSPKSGHDTVSWYQQALGQGPQFIFQYYEEEERQRGNFPDRFSGHQFPNYSSELNVNALLLGDSALYLCASSFDNYNEQFFGPGTRLTVL.

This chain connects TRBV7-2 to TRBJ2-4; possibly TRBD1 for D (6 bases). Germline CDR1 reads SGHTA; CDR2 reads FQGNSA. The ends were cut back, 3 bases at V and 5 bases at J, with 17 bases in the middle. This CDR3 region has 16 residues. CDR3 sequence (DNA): TGTGCCAGCAGCTTCCCGTTTACAGGGTCGGAAAACATTCAGTACTTC. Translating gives CASSFPFTGSENIQYF.

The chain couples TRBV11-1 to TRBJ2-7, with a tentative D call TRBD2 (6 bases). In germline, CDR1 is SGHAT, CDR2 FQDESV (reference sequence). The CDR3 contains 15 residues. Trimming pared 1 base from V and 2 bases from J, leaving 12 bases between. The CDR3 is CASSLVGSGPYEQYF. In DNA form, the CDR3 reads TGTGCCAGCAGCTTAGTGGGTAGCGGACCCTACGAGCAGTACTTC.

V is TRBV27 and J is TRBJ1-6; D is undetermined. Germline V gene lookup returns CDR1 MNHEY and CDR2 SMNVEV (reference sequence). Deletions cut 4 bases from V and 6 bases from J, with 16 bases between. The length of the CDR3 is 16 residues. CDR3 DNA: TGTGCCAGCAGTTCTGGCCTTGGGAGTAGTAATTCACCCCTCCACTTT. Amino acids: CASSSGLGSSNSPLHF.

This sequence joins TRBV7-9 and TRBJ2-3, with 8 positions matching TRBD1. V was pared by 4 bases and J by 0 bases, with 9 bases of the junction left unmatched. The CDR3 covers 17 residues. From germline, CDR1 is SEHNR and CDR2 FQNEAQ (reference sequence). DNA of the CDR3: TGTGCCAGCAGCTCGCTGACAGGGGATTTTAGCACAGATACGCAGTATTTT. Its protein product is CASSSLTGDFSTDTQYF.